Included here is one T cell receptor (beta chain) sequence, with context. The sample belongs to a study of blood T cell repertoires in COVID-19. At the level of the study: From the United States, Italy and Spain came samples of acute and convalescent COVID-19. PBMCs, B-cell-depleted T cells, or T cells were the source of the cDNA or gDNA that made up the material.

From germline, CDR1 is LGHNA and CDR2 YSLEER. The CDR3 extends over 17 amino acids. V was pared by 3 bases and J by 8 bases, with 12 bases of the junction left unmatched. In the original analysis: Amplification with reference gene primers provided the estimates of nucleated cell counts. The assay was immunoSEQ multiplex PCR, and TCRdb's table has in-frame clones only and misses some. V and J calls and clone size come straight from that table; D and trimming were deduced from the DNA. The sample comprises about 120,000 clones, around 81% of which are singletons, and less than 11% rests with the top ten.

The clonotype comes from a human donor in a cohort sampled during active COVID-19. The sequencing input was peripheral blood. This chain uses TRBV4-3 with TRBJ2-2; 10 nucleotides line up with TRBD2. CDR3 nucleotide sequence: TGCGCCAGCAGCCACCCAGCCCAGCGGGAGGGCCCTGGGGAGCTGTTTTTT. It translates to CASSHPAQREGPGELFF.